This TCR beta chain originates from a study of CD8+ T cells in alopecia areata. RNA extraction and reverse transcription yielded cDNA as sequencing template. TCRdb keeps only in-frame clones here, not all; method: immunoSEQ multiplex PCR. There are about 250,000 clones in the sample; about 62% occur only once, and roughly 0.88% lies in the top ten. CDR3 length: 13 residues. The J segment lost 2 bases and the V segment lost 6 bases, leaving 4 bases of the junction unmatched. Germline CDR1 is SEHNR and CDR2 is FQNEAQ (reference sequence). Treatment defined: oral pan-JAK inhibitor, 5-10 mg twice daily. This sample comprised CD4+ T cells sorted from blood, obtained around week 53, from a patient treated with tofacitinib. The rearrangement uses TRBV7-9 and TRBJ2-7; 7 bases match TRBD1. This TCR derives from a human donor with alopecia areata. Here the CDR3 DNA reads TGTGCCAGCAGTCGACAGGGTCCCTACGAGCAGTACTTC. This encodes CASSRQGPYEQYF.